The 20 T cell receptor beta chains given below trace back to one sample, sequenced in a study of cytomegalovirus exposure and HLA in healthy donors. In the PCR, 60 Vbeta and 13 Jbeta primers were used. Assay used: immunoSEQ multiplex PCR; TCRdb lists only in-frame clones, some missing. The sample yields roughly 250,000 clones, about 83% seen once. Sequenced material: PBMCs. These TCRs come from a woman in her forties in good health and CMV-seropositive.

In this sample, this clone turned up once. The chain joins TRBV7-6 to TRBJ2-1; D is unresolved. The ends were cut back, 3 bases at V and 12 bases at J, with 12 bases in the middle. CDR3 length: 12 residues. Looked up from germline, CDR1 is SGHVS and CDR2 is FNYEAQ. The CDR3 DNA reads TGTGCCAGCAGCTTCGGTCCGTCGGGGCAGTTCTTC. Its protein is CASSFGPSGQFF. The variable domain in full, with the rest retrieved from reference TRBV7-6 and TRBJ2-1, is GAGVSQSPRYKVTKRGQDVALRCDPISGHVSLYWYRQALGQGPEFLTYFNYEAQQDKSGLPNDRFSAERPEGSISTLTIQRTEQRDSAMYRCASSFGPSGQFFGPGTRLTVL.

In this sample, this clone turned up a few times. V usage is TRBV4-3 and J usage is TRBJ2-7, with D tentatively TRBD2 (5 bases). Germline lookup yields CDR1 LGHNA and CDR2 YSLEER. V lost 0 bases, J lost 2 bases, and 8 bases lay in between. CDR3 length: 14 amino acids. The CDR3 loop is CASSQEIGTYEQYF. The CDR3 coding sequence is TGCGCCAGCAGCCAAGAGATCGGGACCTACGAGCAGTACTTC.

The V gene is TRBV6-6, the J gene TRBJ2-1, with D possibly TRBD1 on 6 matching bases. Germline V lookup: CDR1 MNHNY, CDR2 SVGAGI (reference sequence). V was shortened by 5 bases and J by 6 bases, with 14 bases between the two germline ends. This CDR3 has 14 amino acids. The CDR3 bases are TGTGCCAGCAGTGACAACAGGGAGCCCAATGAGCAGTTCTTC. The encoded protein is CASSDNREPNEQFF.

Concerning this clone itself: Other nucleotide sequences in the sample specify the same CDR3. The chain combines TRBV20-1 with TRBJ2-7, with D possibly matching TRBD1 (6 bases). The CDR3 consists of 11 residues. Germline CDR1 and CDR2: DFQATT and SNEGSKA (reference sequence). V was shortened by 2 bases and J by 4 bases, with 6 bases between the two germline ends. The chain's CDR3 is CSARQGYEQYF. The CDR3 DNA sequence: TGCAGTGCTAGACAGGGGTACGAGCAGTACTTC.

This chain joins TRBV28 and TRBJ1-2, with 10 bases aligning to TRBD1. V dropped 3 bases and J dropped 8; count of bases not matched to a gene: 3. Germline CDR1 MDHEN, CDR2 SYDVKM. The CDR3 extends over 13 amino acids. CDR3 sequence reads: CASSLTGGLGYTF. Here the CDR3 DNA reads TGTGCCAGCAGTTTGACAGGGGGCCTCGGCTACACCTTC.

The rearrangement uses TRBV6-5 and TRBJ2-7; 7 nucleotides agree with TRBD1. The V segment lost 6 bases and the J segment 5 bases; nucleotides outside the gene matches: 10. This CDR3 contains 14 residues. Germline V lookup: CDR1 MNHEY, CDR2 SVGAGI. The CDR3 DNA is TGTGCCAGCAGCAGAACAGGGGCAGAGGACGAGCAGTACTTC. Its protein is CASSRTGAEDEQYF.

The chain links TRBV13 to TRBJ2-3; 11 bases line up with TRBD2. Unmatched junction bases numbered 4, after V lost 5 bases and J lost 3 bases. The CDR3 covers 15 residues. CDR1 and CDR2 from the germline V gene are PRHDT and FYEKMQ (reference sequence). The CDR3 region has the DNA TGTGCCAGCAGCCGCACTAGCGGGGGAACAGATACGCAGTATTTT. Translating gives CASSRTSGGTDTQYF.

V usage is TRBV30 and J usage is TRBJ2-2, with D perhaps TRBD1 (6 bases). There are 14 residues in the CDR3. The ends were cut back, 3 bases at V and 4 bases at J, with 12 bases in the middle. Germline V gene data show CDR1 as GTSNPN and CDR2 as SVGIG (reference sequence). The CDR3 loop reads CAWSLTGFTGELFF. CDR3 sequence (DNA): TGTGCCTGGAGCCTTACAGGGTTCACCGGGGAGCTGTTTTTT.

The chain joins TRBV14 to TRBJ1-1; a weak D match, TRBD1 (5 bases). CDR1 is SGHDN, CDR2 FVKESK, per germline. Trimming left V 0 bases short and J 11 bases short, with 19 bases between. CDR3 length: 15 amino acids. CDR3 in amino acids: CASSQDSGGVREAFF. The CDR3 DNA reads TGTGCCAGCAGCCAAGATTCGGGAGGAGTCAGGGAGGCTTTCTTT.

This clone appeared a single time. The CDR3 sequence is CAIRIRQGAGEQFF. CDR3 nucleotide sequence: TGTGCCATCAGAATACGACAGGGGGCGGGTGAGCAGTTCTTC. The chain joins TRBV10-3 to TRBJ2-1, with TRBD1 matching 10 bases. The CDR3 is 14 residues long. CDR1 is ENHRY and CDR2 is SYGVKD in the germline V gene. V lost 6 bases to trimming and J lost 9 bases; unmatched junction nucleotides: 8.

The CDR3 DNA follows: TGTGCCAGCAGCTCGACAGGGGTCGGCAATCAGCCCCAGCATTTT. Its protein is CASSSTGVGNQPQHF. The J gene is TRBJ1-5, the V gene TRBV6-6; the match to TRBD1 covers 8 bases. From germline, CDR1 is MNHNY and CDR2 SVGAGI (reference sequence). J gave up 2 bases and V 6 bases, and 6 bases lay outside the gene matches. This CDR3 comprises 15 residues.

CDR3 nucleotides: TGCGCCAGCAGCTTGGAGCCGGGACAGATCTACGAGCAGTACTTC. Amino acid sequence: CASSLEPGQIYEQYF. V and J are TRBV5-1 and TRBJ2-7; TRBD1 matches 7 bases. CDR1 and CDR2 (germline): SGHRS, YFSETQ. This CDR3 is built from 15 residues. V lost 0 bases to trimming and J lost 3 bases; unmatched junction nucleotides: 6.

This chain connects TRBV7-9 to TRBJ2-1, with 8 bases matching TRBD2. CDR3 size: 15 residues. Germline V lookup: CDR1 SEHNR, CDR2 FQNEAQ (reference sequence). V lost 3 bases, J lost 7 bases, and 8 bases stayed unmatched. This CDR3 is CASSLMAGGGNEQFF. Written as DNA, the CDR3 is TGTGCCAGCAGCTTGATGGCGGGAGGCGGGAATGAGCAGTTCTTC.

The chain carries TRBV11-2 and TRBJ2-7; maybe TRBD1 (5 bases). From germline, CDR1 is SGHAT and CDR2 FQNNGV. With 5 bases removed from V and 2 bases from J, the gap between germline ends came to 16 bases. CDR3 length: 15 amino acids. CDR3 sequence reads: CASSPSTVATYEQYF. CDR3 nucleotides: TGTGCCAGCAGCCCCTCGACAGTTGCGACCTACGAGCAGTACTTC.

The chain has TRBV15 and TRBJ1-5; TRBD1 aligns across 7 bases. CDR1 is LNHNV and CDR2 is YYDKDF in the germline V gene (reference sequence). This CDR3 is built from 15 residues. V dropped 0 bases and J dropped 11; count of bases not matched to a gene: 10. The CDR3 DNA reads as TGTGCCACCAGCAGAGACAGGGGACAGTCCGGAGCCCAGCATTTT. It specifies CATSRDRGQSGAQHF.

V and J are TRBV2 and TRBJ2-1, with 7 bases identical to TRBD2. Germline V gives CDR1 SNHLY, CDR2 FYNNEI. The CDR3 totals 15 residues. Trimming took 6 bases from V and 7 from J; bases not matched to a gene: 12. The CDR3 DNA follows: TGTGCCAGCAGCCTCGGTCGGGGGAGGGGTAATGAGCAGTTCTTC. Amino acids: CASSLGRGRGNEQFF.

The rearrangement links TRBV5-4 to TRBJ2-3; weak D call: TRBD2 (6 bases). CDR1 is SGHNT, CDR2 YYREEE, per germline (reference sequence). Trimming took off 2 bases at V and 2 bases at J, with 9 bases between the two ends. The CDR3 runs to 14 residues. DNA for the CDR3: TGTGCCAGCAGCTTTGGGGGGTACACAGATACGCAGTATTTT. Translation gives CASSFGGYTDTQYF.

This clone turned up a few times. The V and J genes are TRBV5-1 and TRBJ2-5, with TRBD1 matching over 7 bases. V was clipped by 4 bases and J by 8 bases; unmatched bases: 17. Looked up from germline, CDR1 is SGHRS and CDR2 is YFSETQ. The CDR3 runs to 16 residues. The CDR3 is CASSPTSGTEVATQYF. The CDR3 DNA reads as TGCGCCAGCAGCCCGACCTCCGGGACAGAGGTGGCCACCCAGTACTTC.

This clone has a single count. This CDR3 is CASSFRGGNTIYF. CDR3 in DNA: TGTGCCAGCAGTTTTCGGGGAGGAAACACCATATATTTT. The J gene is TRBJ1-3, the V gene TRBV28; D unclear. The germline V and J ends were trimmed by 3 bases and 4 bases, with 7 bases remaining between them. Germline CDR1 is MDHEN and CDR2 is SYDVKM. The CDR3 runs 13 residues. Full variable domain (missing parts from reference TRBV28 and TRBJ1-3): DVKVTQSSRYLVKRTGEKVFLECVQDMDHENMFWYRQDPGLGLRLIYFSYDVKMKEKGDIPEGYSVSREKKERFSLILESASTNQTSMYLCASSFRGGNTIYFGEGSWLTVV.

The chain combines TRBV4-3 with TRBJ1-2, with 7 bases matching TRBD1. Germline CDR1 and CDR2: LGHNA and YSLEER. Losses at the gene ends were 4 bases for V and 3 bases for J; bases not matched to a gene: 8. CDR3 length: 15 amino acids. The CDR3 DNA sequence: TGCGCCAGCAGCCCGGAGGAGGGGGCTCACTATGGCTACACCTTC. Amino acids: CASSPEEGAHYGYTF.